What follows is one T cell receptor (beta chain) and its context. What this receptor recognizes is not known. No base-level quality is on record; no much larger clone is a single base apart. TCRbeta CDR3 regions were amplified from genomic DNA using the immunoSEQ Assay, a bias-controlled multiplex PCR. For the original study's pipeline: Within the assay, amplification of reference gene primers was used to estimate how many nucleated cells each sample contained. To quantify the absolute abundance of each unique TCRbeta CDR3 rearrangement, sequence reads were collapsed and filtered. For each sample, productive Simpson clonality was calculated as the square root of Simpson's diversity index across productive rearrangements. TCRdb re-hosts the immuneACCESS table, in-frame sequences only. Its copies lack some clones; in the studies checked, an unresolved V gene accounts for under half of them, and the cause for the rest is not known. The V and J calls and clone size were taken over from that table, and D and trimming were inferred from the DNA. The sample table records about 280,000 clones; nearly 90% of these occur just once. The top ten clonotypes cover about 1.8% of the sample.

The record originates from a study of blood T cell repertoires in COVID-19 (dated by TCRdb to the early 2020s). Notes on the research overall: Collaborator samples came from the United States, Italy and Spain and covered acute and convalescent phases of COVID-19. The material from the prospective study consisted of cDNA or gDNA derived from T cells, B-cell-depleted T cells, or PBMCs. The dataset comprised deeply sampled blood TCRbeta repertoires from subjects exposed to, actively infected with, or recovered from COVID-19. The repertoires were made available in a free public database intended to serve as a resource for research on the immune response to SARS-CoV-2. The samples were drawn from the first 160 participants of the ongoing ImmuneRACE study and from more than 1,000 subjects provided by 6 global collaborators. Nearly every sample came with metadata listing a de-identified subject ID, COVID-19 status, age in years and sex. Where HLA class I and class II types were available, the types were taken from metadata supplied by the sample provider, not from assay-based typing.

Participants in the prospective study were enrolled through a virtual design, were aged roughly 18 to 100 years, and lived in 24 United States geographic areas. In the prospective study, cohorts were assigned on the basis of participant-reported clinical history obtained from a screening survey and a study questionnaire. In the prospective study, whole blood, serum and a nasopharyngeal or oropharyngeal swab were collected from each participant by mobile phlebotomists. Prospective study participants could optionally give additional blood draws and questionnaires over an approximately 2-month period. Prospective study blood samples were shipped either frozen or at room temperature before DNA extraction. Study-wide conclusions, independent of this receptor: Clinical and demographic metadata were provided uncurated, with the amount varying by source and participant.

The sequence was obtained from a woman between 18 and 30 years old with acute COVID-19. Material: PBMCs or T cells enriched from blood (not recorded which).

CDR3 sequence: CASTQTGGIAEAFF. The nucleotides are TGCGCCAGCACACAGACAGGGGGTATTGCTGAAGCTTTCTTT. The rearrangement joined TRBV4-1 to TRBJ1-1; TRBD1 agrees with 9 junctional bases. Its CDR3 holds 14 amino acids, cysteine through phenylalanine. Only the CDR3 DNA stays, 42 bases, in frame from base 1. CDR1 and CDR2 are read off the germline V gene as MGHRA and YSYEKL. Trimming removed 7 bases from V and 6 bases from J; the gene matches leave 9 bases unexplained.